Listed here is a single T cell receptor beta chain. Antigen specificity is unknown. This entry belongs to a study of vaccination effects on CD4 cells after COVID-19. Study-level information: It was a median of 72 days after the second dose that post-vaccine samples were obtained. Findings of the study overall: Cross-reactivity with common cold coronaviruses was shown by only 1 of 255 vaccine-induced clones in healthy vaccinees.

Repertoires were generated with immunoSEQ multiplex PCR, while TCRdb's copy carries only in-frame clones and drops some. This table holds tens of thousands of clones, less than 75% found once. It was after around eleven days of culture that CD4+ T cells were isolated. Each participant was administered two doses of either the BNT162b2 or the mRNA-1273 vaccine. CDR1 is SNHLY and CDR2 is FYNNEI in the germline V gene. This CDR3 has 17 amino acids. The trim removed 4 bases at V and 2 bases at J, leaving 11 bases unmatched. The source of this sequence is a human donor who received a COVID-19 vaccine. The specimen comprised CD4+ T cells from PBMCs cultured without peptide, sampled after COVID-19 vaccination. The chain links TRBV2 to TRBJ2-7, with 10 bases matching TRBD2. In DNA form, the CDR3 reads TGTGCCAGCAGTGTCGCTCGGACTAGCGGACGACCCTACGAGCAGTACGTC. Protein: CASSVARTSGRPYEQYV.